Below, one T cell receptor (beta chain) is given with its context. Its antigen is unknown. This record comes from a study of T cell responses to AZD1222 COVID-19 vaccine. Whole-study results and caveats: Targets within unmutated variant regions were reportedly found for nearly half of spike-specific TCRs. It should be noted that donors were predominantly white British and more often female, and clonal diversity was possibly underestimated.

Produced via immunoSEQ multiplex PCR; TCRdb's table is partial and in-frame only. The sample lists over 75,000 clones, around 87% occurring once. Second-dose schedules of about 4 or about 12 weeks were combined. This clonotype originated in an adult who received the AZD1222 COVID-19 vaccine. The sequences come from peripheral blood, collected 28 days after the second AZD1222 dose.

The CDR3 reads CASSRTGTTNEKLFF. DNA of the CDR3: TGTGCCAGCAGCCGGACAGGGACAACTAATGAAAAACTGTTTTTT. V and J are TRBV5-6 and TRBJ1-4, with 8 bases that match TRBD1. The CDR3 is 15 amino acids. J lost 0 bases, V lost 4 bases, and 2 bases had no gene match. Germline assignment: CDR1 SGHDT and CDR2 YYEEEE.